This T cell receptor beta chain was obtained from a study of blood T cells in healthy people across ages. Through a sample-barcoded 5' primer and a J-beta primer mix, a second PCR was run for about 6 to 11 cycles. Via MiXCR, TCRdb re-called the 5' RACE reads, giving one row per CDR3 protein. This repertoire shows some 550,000 distinct CDR3 sequences, 47% found once; its top ten account for 20% to 25%. Material for sequencing was blood. This clonotype was sampled from a man older than 75 in good health.

The CDR3 nucleotides read TGTGCCAGCAGGGCCTCCGGACAGGTAAATCAGCCCCAGCATTTT. This codes for CASRASGQVNQPQHF. V and J are TRBV6-2 or TRBV6-3 and TRBJ1-5; the match to TRBD1 covers 7 bases. Germline CDR1 and CDR2: MNHEY and SVGEGT. The trim removed 6 bases at V and 4 bases at J, leaving 9 bases unmatched. This CDR3 has 15 amino acids.